These 26 T cell receptor beta chains share one sample of origin, sequenced in a study of T cell responses to AZD1222 COVID-19 vaccine. Sequenced by immunoSEQ multiplex PCR; TCRdb stores in-frame clones only, minus some. Of 69,000 or so clones detected, around 90% appear once; the ten largest clones hold under 1.5%. Sample: peripheral blood, taken 28 days after the second AZD1222 dose. The receptor set was obtained from an adult who received the AZD1222 COVID-19 vaccine.

The rearrangement joins TRBV3-1 (or the pseudogene TRBV3-2) to TRBJ1-2; no definite D call. Germline lookup yields CDR1 LGHDT and CDR2 YNNKEL (reference sequence). The ends were cut back, 4 bases at V and 4 bases at J, with 13 bases in the middle. This CDR3 has 14 amino acids. CDR3 nucleotide sequence: TGTGCCAGCAGCCCGGCGGACGATGTCTATGGCTACACCTTC. It yields the protein CASSPADDVYGYTF.

The CDR3 protein is CASSLNDGNEQFF. The CDR3 nucleotides are TGTGCCAGCAGCCTGAACGACGGTAATGAGCAGTTCTTC. The chain has TRBV3-1 (or the pseudogene TRBV3-2) and TRBJ2-1; no firm D call. This CDR3 is built from 13 residues. The V end was cut by 4 bases, the J end by 7 bases, with 11 bases between. Germline V lookup: CDR1 LGHDT, CDR2 YNNKEL (reference sequence).

The V call is TRBV5-6, the J call TRBJ1-1, with 8 positions matching TRBD1. V lost 3 bases and J lost 1; bases outside the gene matches: 8. Per germline, CDR1 SGHDT and CDR2 YYEEEE. The CDR3 consists of 16 residues. The CDR3 region has the DNA TGTGCCAGCAGCTCCACGAAGGACAGGGAGAACACTGAAGCTTTCTTT. This gives the protein CASSSTKDRENTEAFF.

The genes are TRBV4-3 and TRBJ1-4, with D possibly matching TRBD1 (6 bases). The V end lost 0 bases, the J end lost 6 bases, and 14 bases lay between the germline ends. The CDR3 is 16 residues long. CDR1 LGHNA and CDR2 YSLEER come from the germline V gene. The CDR3 coding sequence is TGCGCCAGCAGCCAAGATGACCGGGGGCGCGATGAAAAACTGTTTTTT. Its translation: CASSQDDRGRDEKLFF.

The rearrangement joins TRBV13 to TRBJ2-1; D ambiguous. This CDR3 has 15 amino acids. Germline V CDR1 and CDR2: PRHDT, FYEKMQ (reference sequence). The V and J ends lost 5 bases and 0 bases respectively, with 11 bases between them. Written as DNA, the CDR3 is TGTGCCAGCAGCAGAAGCTACCGCTCCTACAATGAGCAGTTCTTC. As protein: CASSRSYRSYNEQFF.

This chain connects TRBV7-3 to TRBJ2-5; 9 positions agree with TRBD1. Germline CDR1 is SGHTA and CDR2 is FQGTGA. The CDR3 loop spans 17 amino acids. Trimming took 5 bases from V and 2 from J; bases not matched to a gene: 12. CDR3: CASSRSGPGQGQETQYF. CDR3 in DNA: TGTGCCAGCAGCCGTAGCGGGCCTGGACAGGGGCAAGAGACCCAGTACTTC.

The rearrangement uses TRBV7-9 and TRBJ1-1; no clear D gene. The CDR3 is 13 amino acids. With 2 bases removed from V and 11 bases from J, the gap between germline ends came to 15 bases. CDR1 SEHNR and CDR2 FQNEAQ come from the germline V gene (reference sequence). Here the CDR3 reads CASSLPYAGRAFF. For the CDR3, the DNA is TGTGCCAGCAGCTTACCCTACGCCGGGAGGGCTTTCTTT.

The V and J genes are TRBV2 and TRBJ2-7; tentatively, D is TRBD1 or TRBD2 (5 bases each). Trimming removed 5 bases from V and 3 bases from J, with 8 bases in between. Germline lookup yields CDR1 SNHLY and CDR2 FYNNEI. The length of the CDR3 is 12 residues. This CDR3 reads CASSPGRYEQYF. In DNA, the CDR3 is TGTGCCAGCAGTCCGGGGCGCTACGAGCAGTACTTC.

This chain connects TRBV18 to TRBJ2-1, with D perhaps TRBD2 (5 bases). With 3 bases removed from V and 5 bases from J, the gap between germline ends came to 17 bases. CDR1 KGHSH and CDR2 LQKENI come from the germline V gene. The CDR3 contains 16 residues. The CDR3 DNA follows: TGTGCCAGCTCACCTGGGTCGGGGAGACTTAACAATGAGCAGTTCTTC. Translation: CASSPGSGRLNNEQFF.

The chain uses TRBV7-9 and TRBJ1-1; D may be TRBD1 (6 bases). The V end was cut by 5 bases, the J end by 1 base, with 11 bases between. There are 14 residues in the CDR3. Germline lookup yields CDR1 SEHNR and CDR2 FQNEAQ (reference sequence). The CDR3 spells CASSRYRENTEAFF. CDR3 bases: TGTGCCAGCAGCCGTTACAGGGAGAACACTGAAGCTTTCTTT.

The rearrangement joins TRBV10-3 to TRBJ1-1; a possible D gene is TRBD1 (5 bases). The CDR3 length is 15 residues. Deletions cut 1 base from V and 0 bases from J, with 9 bases between. Germline V CDR1 and CDR2: ENHRY, SYGVKD. The CDR3 DNA reads TGTGCCATCAGTGAGTACGGACACTTGAACACTGAAGCTTTCTTT. Its translation: CAISEYGHLNTEAFF.

The rearrangement joins TRBV30 to TRBJ1-2; no clear D. V was trimmed by 3 bases and J by 8 bases, leaving 13 bases between them. The CDR3 has 12 residues. CDR1 is GTSNPN, CDR2 SVGIG, per germline (reference sequence). Written as DNA, the CDR3 is TGTGCCTGGAGGGACTACTCGAGCGGCTACACCTTC. As protein: CAWRDYSSGYTF. The entire variable domain, with the rest obtained from reference TRBV30 and TRBJ1-2, is as follows: SQTIHQWPATLVQPVGSPLSLECTVEGTSNPNLYWYRQAAGRGLQLLFYSVGIGQISSEVPQNLSASRPQDRQFILSSKKLLLSDSGFYLCAWRDYSSGYTFGSGTRLTVV.

This chain uses TRBV7-8 with TRBJ2-1; 12 bases map to TRBD2. Trimming cost V 2 bases and J 9 bases; bases outside gene matches: 14. The CDR3 runs 18 residues. The germline gives CDR1 SGHVS, CDR2 FQNEAQ. The CDR3 loop is CASSLTLAGGHPPLEQFF. The CDR3 DNA reads as TGTGCCAGCAGCTTAACCCTAGCGGGAGGGCACCCCCCGCTTGAGCAGTTCTTC.

CDR3 sequence (DNA): TGTGCCATCAGTGCTAGGGAAGGCGATCAGCCCCAGCATTTT. Its protein product is CAISAREGDQPQHF. The rearrangement uses TRBV10-3 and TRBJ1-5, with D uncertain. The germline V and J ends were trimmed by 4 bases and 5 bases, with 12 bases remaining between them. Germline values: CDR1 ENHRY, CDR2 SYGVKD. The CDR3 loop spans 14 amino acids.

This clone was observed a handful of times. The chain employs TRBV14 and TRBJ1-2; the D gene is possibly TRBD1 (5 bases). The CDR3 covers 12 residues. CDR1 SGHDN and CDR2 FVKESK come from the germline V gene. V was clipped by 1 base and J by 5 bases, with 5 bases between them. CDR3 region: CASSQGQYGYTF. For the CDR3, the DNA is TGTGCCAGCAGCCAAGGACAGTATGGCTACACCTTC.

This clone was detected a few times. The genes are TRBV28 and TRBJ2-1, with 8 bases aligning to TRBD1. The CDR3 consists of 15 residues. The trim removed 3 bases at V and 8 bases at J, leaving 9 bases unmatched. Germline CDR1 and CDR2: MDHEN and SYDVKM. Here the CDR3 reads CASSLPQGARDEQFF. CDR3 bases: TGTGCCAGCAGTTTGCCCCAGGGGGCTAGGGATGAGCAGTTCTTC.

The chain carries TRBV30 and TRBJ1-2; D uncertain. V gave up 0 bases and J gave up 5 bases, with 7 bases separating them. Germline assignment: CDR1 GTSNPN and CDR2 SVGIG (reference sequence). CDR3 length: 12 residues. CDR3 in DNA: TGTGCCTGGAGTGTATCGACATATGGCTACACCTTC. Translated: CAWSVSTYGYTF.

In this sample, this clone turned up once. CDR3 region: CAITDRGNTGELFF. As DNA, the CDR3 is TGTGCCATCACAGACAGGGGTAACACCGGGGAGCTGTTTTTT. The chain recombines TRBV10-3 with TRBJ2-2; 8 bases are shared with TRBD1. Losses at the gene ends were 7 bases for V and 2 bases for J; bases not matched to a gene: 3. Germline V gives CDR1 ENHRY, CDR2 SYGVKD. CDR3 length: 14 amino acids.

A remark on this clone: A junction boundary mismatches the germline segment, possibly from a read error. This CDR3 is CASSLGPPGGGEQFF. The CDR3 region has the DNA TGTGCTAGCAGCCTAGGACCTCCCGGTGGGGGTGAGCAGTTCTTC. The chain employs TRBV7-7 and TRBJ2-1; either TRBD1 or TRBD2 may fit D (5 bases each). The V gene's germline CDR1 is SSHAT and CDR2 FNYEAQ (reference sequence). The CDR3 runs to 15 residues.

The chain employs TRBV5-5 and TRBJ1-5, with TRBD1 matching over 10 bases. Germline values: CDR1 SGHKS, CDR2 YYEKEE (reference sequence). The CDR3 has 17 residues. The trim removed 1 base at V and 4 bases at J, leaving 8 bases unmatched. CDR3 DNA: TGTGCCAGCAGCTTGTCGGGGACAGGGGTGTTTAATCAGCCCCAGCATTTT. Its protein product is CASSLSGTGVFNQPQHF.

J is TRBJ1-4 and V is TRBV6-5, with D possibly TRBD1 on 5 matching bases. This CDR3 comprises 15 residues. The V end lost 7 bases, the J end lost 3 bases, and 15 bases lay between the germline ends. Germline CDR1 MNHEY, CDR2 SVGAGI. The CDR3 loop reads CASNELGGANEKLFF. DNA of the CDR3: TGTGCCAGCAACGAGTTGGGGGGGGCTAATGAAAAACTGTTTTTT.

The J gene is TRBJ1-3, the V gene TRBV10-3, with TRBD1 as a possible D gene (5 bases). CDR1 ENHRY and CDR2 SYGVKD come from the germline V gene. V was clipped by 0 bases and J by 0 bases, with 9 bases between them. The CDR3 runs 16 residues. The CDR3 loop is CAISESGASSGNTIYF. The CDR3 nucleotides read TGTGCCATCAGTGAGTCTGGGGCTAGCTCTGGAAACACCATATATTTT.

This chain links TRBV6-5 with TRBJ1-5; 7 bases fit TRBD1. The CDR3 extends over 15 amino acids. The J segment lost 2 bases and the V segment lost 6 bases, leaving 7 bases of the junction unmatched. Germline CDR1 is MNHEY and CDR2 is SVGAGI. CDR3 in amino acids: CASRSTGVGNQPQHF. The DNA for the CDR3 is TGTGCCAGCAGGAGTACAGGGGTGGGCAATCAGCCCCAGCATTTT.

CDR3 sequence (DNA): TGTGCCAGTAATATCGGACAGGGATTAACCGGGGAGCTGTTTTTT. Residues: CASNIGQGLTGELFF. The chain links TRBV19 to TRBJ2-2; 8 bases map to TRBD1. The CDR3 sequence is 15 residues long. CDR1 and CDR2 from the germline V gene are LNHDA and SQIVND (reference sequence). Trimming cost V 7 bases and J 5 bases; bases outside gene matches: 9.

The chain couples TRBV7-9 to TRBJ1-2; weak D call: TRBD1 (5 bases). Germline CDR1 reads SEHNR; CDR2 reads FQNEAQ (reference sequence). CDR3 length: 15 amino acids. The V end was cut by 5 bases, the J end by 4 bases, with 17 bases between. The CDR3 DNA sequence: TGTGCCAGCAGCACCCCCCGCGGGGACGGCTATGGCTACACCTTC. It is translated as CASSTPRGDGYGYTF. The entire variable domain, with the rest obtained from reference TRBV7-9 and TRBJ1-2, is as follows: DTGVSQNPRHKITKRGQNVTFRCDPISEHNRLYWYRQTLGQGPEFLTYFQNEAQLEKSRLLSDRFSAERPKGSFSTLEIQRTEQGDSAMYLCASSTPRGDGYGYTFGSGTRLTVV.

This rearrangement joins TRBV18 to TRBJ1-1; TRBD1 might be the D (6 bases). Per germline, CDR1 KGHSH and CDR2 LQKENI. V dropped 2 bases and J dropped 1 base, with 17 bases sitting between them. There are 17 residues in the CDR3. CDR3 amino acids: CASSPLDSLTSNTEAFF. The CDR3 nucleotides are TGTGCCAGCTCACCATTGGACAGCCTTACATCGAACACTGAAGCTTTCTTT.